This TCR beta chain was documented in a study of early T cells in non-severe SARS-CoV-2 infection. Study background: Whole-blood bulk RNA, unsorted, was sequenced, and chains were unpaired. General study findings and limits: Reliance on VDJdb matching favored anti-spike CD8 responses; private and CD4 specificities were missed.

Individual cDNA molecules received unique molecular identifiers during library preparation. TCRdb fed the 5' RACE reads into MiXCR, producing one record per CDR3 protein. The sample contains around 57,000 distinct CDR3 sequences, around an eighth of which appear only once. CDR3 length: 17 amino acids. V lost 5 bases and J 0 bases, leaving 14 bases between the germline ends. Germline-derived CDR1 and CDR2 are LGHNT and FRNRAP. This clonotype was observed a few times. The antigen is unknown. The receptor comes from an adult who was a healthcare worker with PCR-confirmed SARS-CoV-2 infection or an uninfected control (not recorded which). The chain couples TRBV12-5 to TRBJ2-6, with D possibly matching TRBD1 (6 bases). The sequencing sample was made of whole blood. The CDR3 DNA sequence: TGTGCTAGTGGTCGGGACACGGACATCTCTGGGGCCAACGTCCTGACTTTC. Translation: CASGRDTDISGANVLTF.